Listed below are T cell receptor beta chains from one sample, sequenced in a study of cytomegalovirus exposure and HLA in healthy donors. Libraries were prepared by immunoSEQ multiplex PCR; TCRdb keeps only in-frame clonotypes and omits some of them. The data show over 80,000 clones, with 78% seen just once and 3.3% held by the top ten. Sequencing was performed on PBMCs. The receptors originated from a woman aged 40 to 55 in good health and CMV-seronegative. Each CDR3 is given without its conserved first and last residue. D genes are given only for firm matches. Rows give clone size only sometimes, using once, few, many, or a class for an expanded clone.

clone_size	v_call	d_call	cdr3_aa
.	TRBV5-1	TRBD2	ASKLAGGPGTGELF
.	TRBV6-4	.	ASSAIRGSEAF
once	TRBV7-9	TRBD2	ASSFAGEQY
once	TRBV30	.	AWSETGLDNSPLH
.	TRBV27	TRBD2	ASSLLKTSGRTEQY
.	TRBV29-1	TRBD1	SVGGDRGGLPRNEQF
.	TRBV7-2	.	ASSFWGPQETQY
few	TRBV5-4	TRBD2	ASSLAGAITDTQY
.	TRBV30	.	AWRGSPGVAYPGNTEAF
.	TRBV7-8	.	ASSLAQAYNEQF
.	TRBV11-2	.	ASSLDHGSSGELF
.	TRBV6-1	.	ASSSGPWGEQY
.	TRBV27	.	ASRPTGGGSYEQY
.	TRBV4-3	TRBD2	ASSPRAGGWTGELF
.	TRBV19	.	ASSDSQGWGTEAF
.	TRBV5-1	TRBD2	ASSLSLAVDTQY
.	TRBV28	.	ASRLRRETQY
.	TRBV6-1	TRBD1	ATYRGGSNQPQH
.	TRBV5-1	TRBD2	ASSFNQRGGYNEQF
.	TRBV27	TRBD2	ASSQGTSGRETQY
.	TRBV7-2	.	ASSHDRGTYEQY
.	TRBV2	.	ASSVGGEKLF
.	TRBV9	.	ASSVVAVGELF
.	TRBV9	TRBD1	ASSVGTGSTTRSEKLF
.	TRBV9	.	ASSVEQDSGNTIY
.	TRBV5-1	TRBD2	ASSFTGGPQETQY
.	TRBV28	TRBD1	ASSYTGGNYGYT
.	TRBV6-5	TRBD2	ASSLAGAGTDTQY
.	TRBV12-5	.	ASGLVLGRNTEAF
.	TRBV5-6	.	ASSLPTGGNYGYT
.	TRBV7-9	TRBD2	ASSSTTSGYTDTQY
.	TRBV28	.	ASSSRLLRGGEQY
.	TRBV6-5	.	ASSFRDFQETQY
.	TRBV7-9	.	ASSYNGGLDTQY
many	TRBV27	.	ASSSGTIENTEAF
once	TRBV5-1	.	ASSLNIPGAEAF
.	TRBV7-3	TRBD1	ASSSTGGLETQY
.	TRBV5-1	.	ASSLGGRDNEQF
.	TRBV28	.	ASSSQENTIY
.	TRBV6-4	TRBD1	ASSDSQGANIQY
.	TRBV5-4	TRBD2	ASSLGGRAGEQF
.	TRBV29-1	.	SVAYSGRNYGYT